This TCR beta chain stems from a study of HIV-infected patients and healthy controls. Germline V gives CDR1 MNHEY, CDR2 SVGEGT. The CDR3 consists of 16 residues. After removal of 2 bases from V and 2 bases from J, the junction contained 3 bases not matched to a gene. At least ten counts were recorded for this clonotype. Around 0.5 ug RNA was reverse transcribed with alpha and beta constant-region primers. Separate chain-specific third strand synthesis with multiplexing indices produced the alpha and beta libraries. One entry per CDR3 protein, called by TCRdb with MiXCR from the 5' RACE reads. The sample records around 7,100 distinct CDR3 sequences, 9.3% being singletons. No cell fractionation was done, so the repertoire covers all unsorted peripheral blood T cells.

The chain couples TRBV6-2 or TRBV6-3 to TRBJ2-6, with 7 bases matching TRBD1. The source of this sequence is an adult with HIV infection. The specimen was blood, collected before antiretroviral therapy. The CDR3 protein is CASSYGTDPGANVLTF. Written as DNA, the CDR3 is TGTGCCAGCAGTTACGGGACAGACCCTGGGGCCAACGTCCTGACTTTC.